What follows is one TCR beta chain and its context. This CDR3 has 13 residues. Germline V gene sequence: CDR1 SGHAT, CDR2 FQDESV (reference sequence). This sample was included in a study of T cells expressing NK-cell markers. Study context: According to the study, TCR beta repertoires originated from sorted CD3+CD56+NKG2C+, CD3+CD56+NKG2C- and CD3+CD56-NKG2C+ T cells. Among the eight sequenced donors, seven tested HCMV-seropositive and one tested seronegative.

TCRdb re-called the 5' RACE reads and catalogs CDR3 proteins one per entry, DNA excluded. Listed are over 150,000 distinct CDR3 sequences; more than 35% falls within the top ten. This chain joins TRBV11-1 and TRBJ2-1. The receptor's source is a woman aged 50 to 65 in good health. The sample comprised blood T cells: a sorted CD56 or NKG2C T cell subset, CD4+ or CD8+ T cells, or bulk PBMC T cells (not recorded which). CDR3 amino acids: CASSLGFRNEQFF.